The present TCR beta chain was sequenced within a study of human T cells and chemical hapten exposure. In the study overall: Among samples, TCR yields varied mainly because of small differences in pooled library volume. The study's findings and limits: High-frequency TCRs, those above 1 in 1000, stayed the same after DPC sensitization.

Germline V gene sequence: CDR1 SNHLY, CDR2 FYNNEI. With 5 bases clipped from V and 4 bases from J, the junction kept 12 bases outside the gene matches. The CDR3 is made up of 19 amino acids. Noted time point: healthy volunteer bleed at 2 weeks. Unfractionated whole blood served as the source for total RNA extraction. Unique molecular identifiers were attached to individual cDNA molecules during library preparation. How the authors handled the data: Counting gave a median of around 90,000 TCRs per sample, with values ranging from roughly 20,000 to 750,000. TCRdb independently ran MiXCR on the RACE reads; one entry per CDR3 protein. The V and J calls and clone size are TCRdb's, not the authors'. The table includes about 45,000 distinct CDR3 sequences, about 4.5% detected once. This clonotype was recorded many times. The target antigen is unknown.

Sequencing was carried out using whole blood. This receptor was obtained from a human donor in good health. Some clones in this sample may be carry-over from other donors' samples. This chain joins TRBV2 and TRBJ2-3; TRBD2 matches 16 bases. The CDR3 loop reads CASSSTGTSGRARADTQYF. DNA for the CDR3: TGTGCCAGCAGTTCAACCGGGACTAGCGGGAGGGCCAGGGCAGATACGCAGTATTTT.